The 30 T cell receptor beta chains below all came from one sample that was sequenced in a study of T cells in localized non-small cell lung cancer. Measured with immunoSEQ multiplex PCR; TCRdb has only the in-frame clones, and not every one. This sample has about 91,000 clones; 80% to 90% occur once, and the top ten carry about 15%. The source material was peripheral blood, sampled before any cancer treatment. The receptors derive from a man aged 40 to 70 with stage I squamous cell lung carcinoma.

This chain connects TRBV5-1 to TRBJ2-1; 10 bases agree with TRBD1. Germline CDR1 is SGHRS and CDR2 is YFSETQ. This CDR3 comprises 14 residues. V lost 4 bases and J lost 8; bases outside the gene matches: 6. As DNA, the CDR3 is TGCGCCAGCAGCCCCGGACAGGGGGTGTATGAGCAGTTCTTC. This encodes CASSPGQGVYEQFF. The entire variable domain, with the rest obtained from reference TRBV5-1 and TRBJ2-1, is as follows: KAGVTQTPRYLIKTRGQQVTLSCSPISGHRSVSWYQQTPGQGLQFLFEYFSETQRNKGNFPGRFSGRQFSNSRSEMNVSTLELGDSALYLCASSPGQGVYEQFFGPGTRLTVL.

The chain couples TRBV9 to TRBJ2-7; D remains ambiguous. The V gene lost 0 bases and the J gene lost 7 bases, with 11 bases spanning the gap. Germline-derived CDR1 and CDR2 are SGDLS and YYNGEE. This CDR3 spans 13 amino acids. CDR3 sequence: CASSVGPAREQYF. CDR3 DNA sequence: TGTGCCAGCAGCGTAGGCCCGGCGAGGGAGCAGTACTTC.

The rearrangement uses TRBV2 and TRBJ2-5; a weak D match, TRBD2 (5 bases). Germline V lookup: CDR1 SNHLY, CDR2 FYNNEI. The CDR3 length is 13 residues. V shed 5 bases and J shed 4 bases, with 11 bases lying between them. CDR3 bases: TGTGCCAGCAGTCGGCGGGCGATAGAGACCCAGTACTTC. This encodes CASSRRAIETQYF.

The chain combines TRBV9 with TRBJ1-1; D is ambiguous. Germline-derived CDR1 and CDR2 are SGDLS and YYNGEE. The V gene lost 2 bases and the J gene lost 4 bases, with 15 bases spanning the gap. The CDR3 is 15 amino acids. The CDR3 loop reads CASSVLIGSGTEAFF. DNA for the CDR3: TGTGCCAGCAGCGTTTTAATTGGATCCGGCACTGAAGCTTTCTTT.

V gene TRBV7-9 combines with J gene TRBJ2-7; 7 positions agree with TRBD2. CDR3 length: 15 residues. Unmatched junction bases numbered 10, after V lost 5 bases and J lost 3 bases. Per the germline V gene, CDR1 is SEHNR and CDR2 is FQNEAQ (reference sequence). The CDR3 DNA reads TGTGCCAGCAGCCTAGTATCGCGGGGGAACTACGAGCAGTACTTC. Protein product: CASSLVSRGNYEQYF.

CDR3 in DNA: TGTGCCATCAGTGAGTCAGAAAAGGGTGGGACTGAAGCTTTCTTT. It specifies CAISESEKGGTEAFF. The chain employs TRBV10-3 and TRBJ1-1; D is undetermined. CDR1 is ENHRY, CDR2 SYGVKD, per germline. The CDR3 length is 15 residues. Trimming left V 0 bases short and J 5 bases short, with 13 bases between.

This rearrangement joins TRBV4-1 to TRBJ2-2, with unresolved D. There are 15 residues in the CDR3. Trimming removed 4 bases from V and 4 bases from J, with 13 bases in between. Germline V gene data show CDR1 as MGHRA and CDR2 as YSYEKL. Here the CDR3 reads CASSRSGTTTGELFF. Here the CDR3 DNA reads TGCGCCAGCAGCCGTTCAGGTACGACCACCGGGGAGCTGTTTTTT.

The CDR3 protein is CASSSGGGTDTQYF. CDR3 DNA: TGTGCCAGCAGCTCCGGGGGGGGAACAGATACGCAGTATTTT. The chain uses TRBV11-1 and TRBJ2-3, with 8 bases fitting TRBD2. Germline V CDR1 and CDR2: SGHAT, FQDESV (reference sequence). The CDR3 contains 14 residues. V lost 4 bases to trimming and J lost 3 bases; unmatched junction nucleotides: 3.

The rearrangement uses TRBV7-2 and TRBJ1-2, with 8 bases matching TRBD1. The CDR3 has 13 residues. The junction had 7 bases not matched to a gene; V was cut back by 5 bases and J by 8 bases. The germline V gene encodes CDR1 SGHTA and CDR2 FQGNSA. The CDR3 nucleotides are TGTGCCAGCAGCACCCGGACAGGGAACGGCTACACCTTC. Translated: CASSTRTGNGYTF. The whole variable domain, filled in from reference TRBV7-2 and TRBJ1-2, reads GAGVSQSPSNKVTEKGKDVELRCDPISGHTALYWYRQSLGQGLEFLIYFQGNSAPDKSGLPSDRFSAERTGGSVSTLTIQRTQQEDSAVYLCASSTRTGNGYTFGSGTRLTVV.

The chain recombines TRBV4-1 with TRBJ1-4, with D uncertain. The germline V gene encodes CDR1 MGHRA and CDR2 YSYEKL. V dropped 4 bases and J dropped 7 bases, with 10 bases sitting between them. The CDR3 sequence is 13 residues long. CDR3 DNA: TGCGCCAGCAGCCTCATAAGAGGTGAAAAACTGTTTTTT. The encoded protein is CASSLIRGEKLFF.

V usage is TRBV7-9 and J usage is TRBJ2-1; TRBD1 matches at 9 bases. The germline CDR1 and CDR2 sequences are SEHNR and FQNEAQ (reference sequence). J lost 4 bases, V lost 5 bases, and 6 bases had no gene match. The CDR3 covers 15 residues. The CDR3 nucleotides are TGTGCCAGCAGCGGGACGGGACAGGGTTACAATGAGCAGTTCTTC. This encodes CASSGTGQGYNEQFF.

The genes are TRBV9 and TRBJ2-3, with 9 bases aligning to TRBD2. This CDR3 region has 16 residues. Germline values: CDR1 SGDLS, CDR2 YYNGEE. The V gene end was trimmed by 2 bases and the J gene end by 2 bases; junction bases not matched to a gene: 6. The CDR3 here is CASSVPAGGTTDTQYF. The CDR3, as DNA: TGTGCCAGCAGCGTCCCAGCGGGGGGAACCACAGATACGCAGTATTTT.

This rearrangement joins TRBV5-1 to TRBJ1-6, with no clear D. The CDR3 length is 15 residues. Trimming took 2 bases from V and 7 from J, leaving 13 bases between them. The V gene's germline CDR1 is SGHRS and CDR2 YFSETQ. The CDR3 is CASSFSSEVNSPLHF. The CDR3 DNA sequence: TGCGCCAGCAGCTTTTCGTCAGAAGTGAATTCACCCCTCCACTTT.

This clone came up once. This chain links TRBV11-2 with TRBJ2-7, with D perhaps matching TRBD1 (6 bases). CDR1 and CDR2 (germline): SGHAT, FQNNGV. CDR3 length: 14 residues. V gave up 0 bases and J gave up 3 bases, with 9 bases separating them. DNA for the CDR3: TGTGCCAGCAGCTTAGAGACAGGAAACTACGAGCAGTACTTC. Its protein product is CASSLETGNYEQYF.

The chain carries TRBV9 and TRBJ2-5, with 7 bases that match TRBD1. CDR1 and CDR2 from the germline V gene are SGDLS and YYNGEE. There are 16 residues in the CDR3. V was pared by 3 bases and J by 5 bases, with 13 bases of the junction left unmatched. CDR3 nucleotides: TGTGCCAGCAGCGCCTTCGCGACAGGGCCCGGGGAGACCCAGTACTTC. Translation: CASSAFATGPGETQYF. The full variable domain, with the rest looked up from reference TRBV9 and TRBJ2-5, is DSGVTQTPKHLITATGQRVTLRCSPRSGDLSVYWYQQSLDQGLQFLIQYYNGEERAKGNILERFSAQQFPDLHSELNLSSLELGDSALYFCASSAFATGPGETQYFGPGTRLLVL.

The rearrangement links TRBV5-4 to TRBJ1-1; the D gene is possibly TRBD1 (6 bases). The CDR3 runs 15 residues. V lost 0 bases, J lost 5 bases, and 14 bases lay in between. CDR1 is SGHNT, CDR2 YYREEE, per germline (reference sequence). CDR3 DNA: TGTGCCAGCAGCTTGGCCGAGGGGGGCTCAACTGAAGCTTTCTTT. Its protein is CASSLAEGGSTEAFF.

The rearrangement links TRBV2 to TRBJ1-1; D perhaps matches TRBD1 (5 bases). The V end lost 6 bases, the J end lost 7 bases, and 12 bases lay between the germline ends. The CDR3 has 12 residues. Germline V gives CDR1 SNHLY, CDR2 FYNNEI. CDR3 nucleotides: TGTGCCAGCAGGGAGCGGGACGTTGAAGCTTTCTTT. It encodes CASRERDVEAFF.

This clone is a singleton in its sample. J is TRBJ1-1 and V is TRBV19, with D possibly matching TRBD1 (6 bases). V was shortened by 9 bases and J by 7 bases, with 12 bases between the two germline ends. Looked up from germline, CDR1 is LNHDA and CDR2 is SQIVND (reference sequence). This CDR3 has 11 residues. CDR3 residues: CARLIRGEAFF. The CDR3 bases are TGTGCCAGGCTGATCAGGGGTGAAGCTTTCTTT.

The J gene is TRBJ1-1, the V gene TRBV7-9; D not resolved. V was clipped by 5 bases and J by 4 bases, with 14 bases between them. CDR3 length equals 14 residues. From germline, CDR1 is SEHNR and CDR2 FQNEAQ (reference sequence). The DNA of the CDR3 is TGTGCCAGCAGCCCCTCCGGGGAGGGCACTGAAGCTTTCTTT. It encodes CASSPSGEGTEAFF.

CDR3 DNA sequence: TGTGCCAGCAGTGACCCGGGACAGGGTTACTATGGCTACACCTTC. As protein: CASSDPGQGYYGYTF. The rearrangement uses TRBV6-1 and TRBJ1-2; 9 positions match TRBD1. J was trimmed by 3 bases and V by 3 bases; bases with no gene match: 5. Germline-derived CDR1 and CDR2 are MNHNS and SASEGT. CDR3 size: 15 residues.

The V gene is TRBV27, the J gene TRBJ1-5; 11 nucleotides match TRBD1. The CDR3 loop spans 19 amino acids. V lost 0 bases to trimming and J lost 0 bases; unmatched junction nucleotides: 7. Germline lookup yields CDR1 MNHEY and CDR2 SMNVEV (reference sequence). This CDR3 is CASSLSGQGALYSNQPQHF. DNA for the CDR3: TGTGCCAGCAGTTTATCCGGACAGGGGGCGTTGTATAGCAATCAGCCCCAGCATTTT.

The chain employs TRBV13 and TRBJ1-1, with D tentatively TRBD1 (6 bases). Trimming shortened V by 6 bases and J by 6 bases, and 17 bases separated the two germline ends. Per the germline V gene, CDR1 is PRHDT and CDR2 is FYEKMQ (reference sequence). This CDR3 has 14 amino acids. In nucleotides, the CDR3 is TGTGCCAGCAGTAGGTTCCAGGGGATTCCTGAAGCTTTCTTT. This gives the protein CASSRFQGIPEAFF.

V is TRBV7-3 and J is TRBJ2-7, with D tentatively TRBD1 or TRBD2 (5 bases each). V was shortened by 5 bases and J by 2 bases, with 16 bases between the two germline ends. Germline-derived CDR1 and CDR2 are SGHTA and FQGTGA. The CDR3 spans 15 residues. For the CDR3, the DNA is TGTGCCAGCAGCGTGGCCGGGACGAAAGCCTACGAGCAGTACTTC. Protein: CASSVAGTKAYEQYF.

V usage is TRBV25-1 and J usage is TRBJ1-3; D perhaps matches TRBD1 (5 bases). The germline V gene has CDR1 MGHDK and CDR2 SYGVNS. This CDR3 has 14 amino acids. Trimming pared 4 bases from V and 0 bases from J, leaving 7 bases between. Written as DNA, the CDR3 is TGTGCCAGCAGTGCCACAGGCTCTGGAAACACCATATATTTT. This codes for CASSATGSGNTIYF.

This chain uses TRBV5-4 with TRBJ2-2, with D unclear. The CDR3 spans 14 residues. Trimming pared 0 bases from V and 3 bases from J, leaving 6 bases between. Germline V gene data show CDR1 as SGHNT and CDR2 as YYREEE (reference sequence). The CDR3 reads CASSLAFHTGELFF. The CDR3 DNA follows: TGTGCCAGCAGCTTGGCTTTCCACACCGGGGAGCTGTTTTTT.

CDR3 protein: CASKARPEIQPQHF. The DNA of the CDR3 is TGTGCCAGCAAGGCCCGACCCGAAATCCAGCCCCAGCATTTT. The rearrangement uses TRBV6-5 and TRBJ1-5; D unresolved. This CDR3 comprises 14 residues. Germline assignment: CDR1 MNHEY and CDR2 SVGAGI. V lost 7 bases to trimming and J lost 7 bases, with 17 bases between them.

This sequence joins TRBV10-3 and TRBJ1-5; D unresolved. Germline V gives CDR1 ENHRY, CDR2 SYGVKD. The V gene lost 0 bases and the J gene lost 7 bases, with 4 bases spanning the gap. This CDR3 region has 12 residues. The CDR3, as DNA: TGTGCCATCAGTGAGTCAGGCCAGCCCCAGCATTTT. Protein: CAISESGQPQHF.

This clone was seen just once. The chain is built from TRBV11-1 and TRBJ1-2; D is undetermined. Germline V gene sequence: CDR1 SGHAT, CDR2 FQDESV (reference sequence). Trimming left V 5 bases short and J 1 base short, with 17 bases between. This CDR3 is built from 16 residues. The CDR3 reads CASSPIPGISNYGYTF. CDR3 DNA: TGTGCCAGCAGCCCGATACCGGGGATTAGTAACTATGGCTACACCTTC. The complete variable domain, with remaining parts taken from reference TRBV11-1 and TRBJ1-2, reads EAEVAQSPRYKITEKSQAVAFWCDPISGHATLYWYRQILGQGPELLVQFQDESVVDDSQLPKDRFSAERLKGVDSTLKIQPAELGDSAMYLCASSPIPGISNYGYTFGSGTRLTVV.

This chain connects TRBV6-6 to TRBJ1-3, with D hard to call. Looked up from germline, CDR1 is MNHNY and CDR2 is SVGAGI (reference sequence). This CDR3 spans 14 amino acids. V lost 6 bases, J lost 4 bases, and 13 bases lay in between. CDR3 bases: TGTGCCAGCAGGGTCGCCGGTGCCGGAAACACCATATATTTT. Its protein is CASRVAGAGNTIYF.

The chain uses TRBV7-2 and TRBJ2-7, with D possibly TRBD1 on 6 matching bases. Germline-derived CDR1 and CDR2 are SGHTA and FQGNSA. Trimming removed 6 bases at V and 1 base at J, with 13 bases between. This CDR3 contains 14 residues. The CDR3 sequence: CASRGQSGSYEQYF. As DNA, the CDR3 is TGTGCCAGCAGAGGACAGAGTGGGTCCTACGAGCAGTACTTC.